The 3 T cell receptor beta chains given below trace back to one sample, sequenced in a study of tumor-infiltrating lymphocytes in primary liver carcinoma. Co-extraction of RNA and DNA was performed on about 19-33 mg of unsorted bulk tissue. With around 500 ng total RNA as template and a constant-region primer, TCR beta cDNA was made. Three-round nested multiplex PCR performed with slightly modified ARM-PCR produced the TCR beta libraries. A C-beta reverse primer and TRBV1-TRBV30 forward primers served in each of the first two PCR rounds, at ten to eleven cycles apiece. TCRdb redid the calling of the multiplex PCR reads with MiXCR, one entry per CDR3 protein. The sample holds approximately 120,000 distinct CDR3 sequences, 50% to 80% seen once. Sequenced input: liver tumor tissue from sampling region 3. Regarding subset: tumor region T3, left-lateral pole. The receptors here all came from a woman aged 60-75 years with primary liver carcinoma and hepatitis B virus infection.

On this clonotype itself: This sequence may be a read error, since a much larger clone differs from it by one base. V is TRBV12-3 or TRBV12-4 and J is TRBJ2-7; no firm D call. The V and J ends lost 5 bases and 3 bases respectively, with 5 bases between them. CDR3 length: 11 amino acids. DNA of the CDR3: TGTGCCAGCAGTGGGGACTACGAGCAGTACTTC. This sequence encodes CASSGDYEQYF.

As concerns this clonotype: Given a much more abundant clone one base away, this may be a read error. This chain joins TRBV10-3 and TRBJ2-1; D is possibly TRBD1 (6 bases). The V gene's germline CDR1 is ENHRY and CDR2 SYGVKD. V gave up 4 bases and J gave up 5 bases, with 9 bases separating them. This CDR3 is 13 amino acids long. The CDR3 loop reads CAISGRQDNEQFF. The CDR3 DNA sequence: TGTGCCATCAGTGGGAGACAGGACAATGAGCAGTTCTTC.

This clonotype has ten or more counts. The chain uses TRBV29-1 and TRBJ1-1, with D perhaps TRBD1 (5 bases). In germline, CDR1 is SQVTM, CDR2 ANQGSEA. The germline V and J ends were trimmed by 0 bases and 8 bases, with 13 bases remaining between them. The CDR3 sequence is 13 residues long. CDR3 loop: CSVEDQASGEAFF. The CDR3 region has the DNA TGCAGCGTTGAAGATCAGGCCTCAGGGGAAGCTTTCTTT.